The 9 T cell receptor beta chains presented below share a single source sample, sequenced in a study of CD8 T cells in ankylosing spondylitis listed by TCRdb under 2017. Broad study findings and their caveats: Blood from ankylosing spondylitis patients appeared to be characterized by a TCR beta motif made up of under 10 highly homologous amino acid variants.

Libraries were built with 5' RACE. Instrument used: Illumina HiSeq 2500. The raw public reads went through TCRdb reprocessing: fastp at Q25, MiXCR clone calling, in-frame beta chains kept. Each CDR3 protein appears once, grouped with its most common genes and DNA. Across this sample there are about 90,000 distinct CDR3 sequences, with about 8.1% seen only once. The top ten clonotypes cover 30% to 35% of the sample. These TCRs' antigens remain unknown. The sequencing input was blood, either unsorted or a sorted T cell fraction (not recorded which). The source is a male donor with ankylosing spondylitis.

The sample holds many counts of this clonotype. The chain combines TRBV12-3 or TRBV12-4 with TRBJ1-1; no firm D call. V lost 1 base and J 0 bases, leaving 12 bases between the germline ends. The CDR3 is 16 amino acids. CDR3 nucleotides: TGTGCCAGCAGTTTAGGGCCCCCCACGATGAACACTGAAGCTTTCTTT. This codes for CASSLGPPTMNTEAFF.

There are a few counts of this clonotype. This chain uses TRBV7-7 with TRBJ2-5, with D maybe TRBD2 (5 bases). Germline CDR1 SSHAT, CDR2 FNYEAQ (reference sequence). V was clipped by 5 bases and J by 4 bases, with 20 bases between them. The CDR3 runs to 16 residues. This chain's CDR3 is CASSLRAAVAGETQYF. The CDR3 DNA follows: TGTGCCAGCAGCCTACGGGCCGCCGTGGCGGGAGAGACCCAGTACTTC.

This clonotype was seen ten or more times. Written as DNA, the CDR3 is TGCGCCAGCAGCCGGGACGGATATGAAGCTTTCTTT. It codes for CASSRDGYEAFF. The chain combines TRBV5-1 with TRBJ1-1, with D perhaps TRBD1 (5 bases). The germline CDR1 and CDR2 sequences are SGHRS and YFSETQ. Trimming removed 4 bases at V and 7 bases at J, with 11 bases between. This CDR3 has 12 residues.

This clonotype was found many times. The chain has TRBV12-3 or TRBV12-4 and TRBJ2-3; 7 nucleotides match TRBD1. Trimming took 5 bases from V and 1 from J; bases not matched to a gene: 9. There are 16 residues in the CDR3. The CDR3 DNA follows: TGTGCCAGCAGTCCCTCCGGGACAGTTGGCACAGATACGCAGTATTTT. It is translated as CASSPSGTVGTDTQYF.

This clonotype was found many times. CDR3 loop: CSATGPEQYF. The CDR3 region has the DNA TGCAGCGCAACAGGGCCCGAGCAGTACTTC. The chain recombines TRBV29-1 with TRBJ2-7; D perhaps matches TRBD1 (6 bases). V was trimmed by 7 bases and J by 6 bases, leaving 10 bases between them. Germline CDR1 SQVTM, CDR2 ANQGSEA. The CDR3 runs 10 residues.

This chain links TRBV5-5 with TRBJ2-2; D perhaps matches TRBD1 (5 bases). CDR1 SGHKS and CDR2 YYEKEE come from the germline V gene (reference sequence). V was trimmed by 2 bases and J by 1 base, leaving 9 bases between them. This CDR3 is built from 15 residues. The CDR3 nucleotides read TGTGCCAGCAGCTTACCACAGGTGAACACCGGGGAGCTGTTTTTT. This encodes CASSLPQVNTGELFF.

This clonotype was seen a few times. V is TRBV7-6 and J is TRBJ2-7; TRBD2 aligns across 12 bases. The CDR3 runs to 22 residues. V trimming: 2 bases; J trimming: 4 bases; junction bases outside the gene matches: 24. Per germline, CDR1 SGHVS and CDR2 FNYEAQ. The chain's CDR3 is CASSLPGQEPTSGRLIEYEQYF. In DNA form, the CDR3 reads TGTGCCAGCAGCTTACCCGGACAGGAACCAACTAGCGGGAGGCTTATTGAATACGAGCAGTACTTC.

This clonotype appeared many times. The V gene is TRBV4-1, the J gene TRBJ2-2; no firm D call. Germline CDR1 is MGHRA and CDR2 is YSYEKL. Between the trimmed V and J ends, which lost 1 base and 2 bases, there was a span of 14 bases. The CDR3 runs to 17 residues. CDR3 residues: CASSQGGGLVNTGELFF. As DNA, the CDR3 is TGCGCCAGCAGCCAAGGGGGTGGCCTAGTCAACACCGGGGAGCTGTTTTTT.

The chain has TRBV5-4 and TRBJ2-7, with D unresolved. This CDR3 is built from 13 residues. CDR1 is SGHNT and CDR2 is YYREEE in the germline V gene (reference sequence). V lost 1 base and J 6 bases, leaving 11 bases between the germline ends. The CDR3 region has the DNA TGTGCCAGCAGCTTGAAGGGTCAGGTCGAGCAGTACTTC. This sequence encodes CASSLKGQVEQYF.